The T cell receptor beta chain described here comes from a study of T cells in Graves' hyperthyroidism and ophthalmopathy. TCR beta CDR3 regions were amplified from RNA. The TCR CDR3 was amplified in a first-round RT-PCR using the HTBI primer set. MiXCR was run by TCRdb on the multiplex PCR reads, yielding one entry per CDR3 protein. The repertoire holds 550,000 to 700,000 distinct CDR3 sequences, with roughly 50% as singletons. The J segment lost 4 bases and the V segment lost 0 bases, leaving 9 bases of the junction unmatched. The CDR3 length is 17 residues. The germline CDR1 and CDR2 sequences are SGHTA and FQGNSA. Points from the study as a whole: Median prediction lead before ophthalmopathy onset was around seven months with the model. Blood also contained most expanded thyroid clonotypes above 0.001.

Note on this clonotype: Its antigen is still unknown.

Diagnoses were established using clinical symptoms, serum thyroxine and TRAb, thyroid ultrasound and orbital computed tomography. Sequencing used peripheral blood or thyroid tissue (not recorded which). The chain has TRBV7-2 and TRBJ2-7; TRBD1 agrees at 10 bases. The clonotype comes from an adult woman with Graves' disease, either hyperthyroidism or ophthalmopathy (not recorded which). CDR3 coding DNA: TGTGCCAGCAGCTTAGCTGGGGGGACAGGGGACTTATACGAGCAGTACTTC. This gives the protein CASSLAGGTGDLYEQYF.